Shown below are 30 T cell receptor beta chains from a single sample sequenced in a study of response to subunit inactivated influenza vaccine. One entry per CDR3 protein, called by TCRdb with MiXCR from the RT-PCR reads. The sample includes hundreds of thousands of distinct CDR3 sequences, 11% to 15% of them seen just once. The sequencing used PBMCs from blood, collected 14 to 15 days before vaccination. The source of these receptors is a man between 50 and 59 years old who received an inactivated influenza vaccine.

DNA of the CDR3: TGCGCCAGCAGCACCGGACAGGACTATTATGGCTACACCTTC. This encodes CASSTGQDYYGYTF. The rearrangement links TRBV5-1 to TRBJ1-2; 7 nucleotides line up with TRBD1. In germline, CDR1 is SGHRS, CDR2 YFSETQ. The CDR3 has 14 residues. V lost 4 bases to trimming and J lost 5 bases; unmatched junction nucleotides: 8.

The chain uses TRBV6-5 and TRBJ2-1; TRBD1 agrees at 7 bases. CDR3 length: 15 amino acids. Looked up from germline, CDR1 is MNHEY and CDR2 is SVGAGI. The ends lost 2 bases at V and 3 bases at J; junction bases unmatched: 4. CDR3 amino acids: CASSYEGQFYNEQFF. CDR3 bases: TGTGCCAGCAGTTACGAGGGACAGTTCTACAATGAGCAGTTCTTC.

This clonotype was seen a few times. The chain combines TRBV15 with TRBJ1-2, with TRBD1 matching 9 bases. CDR1 LNHNV and CDR2 YYDKDF come from the germline V gene (reference sequence). This CDR3 region has 13 residues. V lost 0 bases to trimming and J lost 8 bases; unmatched junction nucleotides: 1. The CDR3 sequence: CATSREDRGGYTF. In DNA, the CDR3 is TGTGCCACCAGCAGAGAGGACAGGGGAGGCTACACCTTC.

The chain links TRBV27 to TRBJ1-6; maybe TRBD1 (5 bases). The germline V gene encodes CDR1 MNHEY and CDR2 SMNVEV (reference sequence). The CDR3 totals 14 residues. V was cut by 6 bases and J by 10 bases, with 16 bases left in between. CDR3 residues: CASRGTARGSPLHF. The CDR3 DNA reads as TGTGCCAGCAGGGGGACCGCCCGAGGCTCACCCCTCCACTTT.

The table lists this clonotype with many counts. This chain connects TRBV20-1 to TRBJ2-1, with D perhaps matching TRBD1 (5 bases). The V gene's germline CDR1 is DFQATT and CDR2 SNEGSKA (reference sequence). Trimming removed 0 bases at V and 6 bases at J, with 15 bases between. CDR3 length: 15 amino acids. CDR3 sequence (DNA): TGCAGTGCTAGAGATTGGTATACAGGTGGCAATGAGCAGTTCTTC. Its protein product is CSARDWYTGGNEQFF.

The sample holds a few counts of this clonotype. This chain connects TRBV5-1 to TRBJ1-2, with 12 positions matching TRBD1. The ends lost 5 bases at V and 7 bases at J; junction bases unmatched: 12. Germline CDR1 reads SGHRS; CDR2 reads YFSETQ. The CDR3 sequence is 16 residues long. CDR3 nucleotide sequence: TGCGCCAGCAGTGCTCCGGGACAGGGGGCTAGAGGTGGCTACACCTTC. Translating gives CASSAPGQGARGGYTF. The whole variable domain, filled in from reference TRBV5-1 and TRBJ1-2, reads KAGVTQTPRYLIKTRGQQVTLSCSPISGHRSVSWYQQTPGQGLQFLFEYFSETQRNKGNFPGRFSGRQFSNSRSEMNVSTLELGDSALYLCASSAPGQGARGGYTFGSGTRLTVV.

This clonotype turned up a few times. The J gene is TRBJ2-1, the V gene TRBV9; the D gene is possibly TRBD2 (6 bases). Germline V lookup: CDR1 SGDLS, CDR2 YYNGEE. The germline V and J ends were trimmed by 0 bases and 9 bases, with 16 bases remaining between them. The CDR3 contains 15 residues. The CDR3, as DNA: TGTGCCAGCAGCGTAGGAATCGGGAGTCTTACTGAGCAGTTCTTC. Protein: CASSVGIGSLTEQFF.

This clonotype was detected only a few times. The chain joins TRBV6-1 to TRBJ1-6; D perhaps matches TRBD1 (5 bases). The CDR3 runs to 14 residues. V was shortened by 0 bases and J by 6 bases, with 6 bases between the two germline ends. Germline CDR1 is MNHNS and CDR2 is SASEGT. In DNA, the CDR3 is TGTGCCAGCAGTGAAGCCGGGGCTAATTCACCCCTCCACTTT. This translates into CASSEAGANSPLHF.

Turning to this clonotype: An end of the junction does not agree with germline; a read error may underlie this. V is TRBV6-1 and J is TRBJ1-6; D call uncertain. CDR3 length: 15 amino acids. Germline V gene data show CDR1 as MNHNS and CDR2 as SASEGT. This chain's CDR3 is CSSSPYGDMGSPLHF. The CDR3 DNA reads as TGTTCCAGCAGTCCCTATGGGGATATGGGTTCACCCCTCCACTTT.

This clonotype was counted a few times. The V and J genes are TRBV5-1 and TRBJ2-5; a weak D match, TRBD2 (6 bases). Germline V gives CDR1 SGHRS, CDR2 YFSETQ. This CDR3 has 13 amino acids. V dropped 7 bases and J dropped 5 bases, with 15 bases sitting between them. The CDR3 region has the DNA TGCGCCAGCGCGGGACCGGAGGACGAGACCCAGTACTTC. It codes for CASAGPEDETQYF.

This clonotype was observed at least ten times. CDR3 bases: TGTGCCAGCAGTTACCGGGGACAGGGCGCAGATACGCAGTATTTT. Translated: CASSYRGQGADTQYF. The V gene is TRBV6-5, the J gene TRBJ2-3; TRBD1 matches at 9 bases. Germline V lookup: CDR1 MNHEY, CDR2 SVGAGI. V lost 2 bases, J lost 4 bases, and 4 bases stayed unmatched. The CDR3 is 15 amino acids.

This chain uses TRBV2 with TRBJ1-5; weak D call: TRBD1 (5 bases). The germline gives CDR1 SNHLY, CDR2 FYNNEI. This CDR3 has 14 amino acids. Trimming left V 5 bases short and J 5 bases short, with 13 bases between. The CDR3 DNA is TGTGCCAGCAGTTCAGGGCCAGGGCATCAGCCCCAGCATTTT. Its translation: CASSSGPGHQPQHF.

This clonotype showed up just a few times. The chain has TRBV5-1 and TRBJ2-1, with 11 bases matching TRBD2. V shed 5 bases, J shed 6 bases, and the junction held 10 bases outside the gene matches. CDR1 is SGHRS, CDR2 YFSETQ, per germline. The CDR3 runs to 16 residues. CDR3 DNA: TGCGCCAGCAGTGGCCTCGGGACTAGCGGACCCAATGAGCAGTTCTTC. Translating it yields CASSGLGTSGPNEQFF.

This clonotype came up many times. V usage is TRBV12-3 or TRBV12-4 and J usage is TRBJ1-2; perhaps TRBD1 as D (5 bases). This CDR3 has 13 residues. Trimming cost V 3 bases and J 4 bases, with 9 bases left between them. The CDR3 spells CASSFRQGYGYTF. The CDR3 DNA is TGTGCCAGCAGTTTCCGCCAGGGCTATGGCTACACCTTC.

A few counts support this clonotype. The V and J genes are TRBV7-8 and TRBJ2-5; 10 nucleotides match TRBD2. This CDR3 is 18 amino acids long. The germline V gene encodes CDR1 SGHVS and CDR2 FQNEAQ. The junction had 13 bases not matched to a gene; V was cut back by 3 bases and J by 3 bases. CDR3 residues: CASSFPLLAGEPKETQYF. CDR3 bases: TGTGCCAGCAGCTTCCCCCTCCTAGCGGGAGAACCTAAAGAGACCCAGTACTTC.

The sample holds a few counts of this clonotype. This sequence joins TRBV12-3 or TRBV12-4 and TRBJ2-7; 7 nucleotides line up with TRBD1. The CDR3 is made up of 14 amino acids. V was pared by 6 bases and J by 3 bases, with 8 bases of the junction left unmatched. The CDR3 bases are TGTGCCAGCAGCACGACAGGGCCCGACTACGAGCAGTACTTC. Encoded protein: CASSTTGPDYEQYF.

This clonotype was observed a few times. This chain links TRBV12-3 or TRBV12-4 with TRBJ1-2; D is perhaps TRBD1 (5 bases). Deletions cut 1 base from V and 4 bases from J, with 16 bases between. The CDR3 contains 16 residues. The CDR3 nucleotides are TGTGCCAGCAGTTTAGGGGCAGGGACCTTGGGCTATGGCTACACCTTC. Protein: CASSLGAGTLGYGYTF.

This clonotype has more than one count but fewer than ten. As DNA, the CDR3 is TGTGCCAGCAGTAACGCAGGGAAAAATCAGCCCCAGCATTTT. This encodes CASSNAGKNQPQHF. The chain uses TRBV6-1 and TRBJ1-5; maybe TRBD1 (5 bases). Trimming stripped 5 bases from V and 4 bases from J, with 12 bases between. Germline CDR1 MNHNS, CDR2 SASEGT. The CDR3 is 14 residues long.

This clonotype was seen a handful of times. The J gene is TRBJ2-7, the V gene TRBV29-1; D is undetermined. Trimming stripped 3 bases from V and 3 bases from J, with 15 bases between. The CDR3 length is 14 residues. The germline V gene has CDR1 SQVTM and CDR2 ANQGSEA. CDR3 coding DNA: TGCAGCGTTGATCCGCCTCGGTTCAACTACGAGCAGTACTTC. Its translation: CSVDPPRFNYEQYF.

The chain couples TRBV6-2 or TRBV6-3 to TRBJ2-7; 7 bases are a match to TRBD1. Germline CDR1 is MNHEY and CDR2 is SVGEGT. This CDR3 has 14 amino acids. With 5 bases clipped from V and 6 bases from J, the junction kept 10 bases outside the gene matches. The CDR3: CASSDLTGYSEQYF. CDR3 sequence (DNA): TGTGCCAGCAGTGACCTGACAGGGTACTCCGAGCAGTACTTC.

This clonotype occurred a few times. The V call is TRBV6-1, the J call TRBJ1-3; possible D gene TRBD1, 6 bases. Germline V lookup: CDR1 MNHNS, CDR2 SASEGT. The CDR3 length is 16 residues. V was trimmed by 5 bases and J by 2 bases, leaving 16 bases between them. Written as DNA, the CDR3 is TGTGCCAGCAGTAGGGGGGGTGCCCCAACTGGAAACACCATATATTTT. Translating gives CASSRGGAPTGNTIYF.

This clonotype was counted many times. This rearrangement joins TRBV12-3 or TRBV12-4 to TRBJ2-1; 10 bases agree with TRBD1. Trimming at V came to 0 bases and at J to 2 bases, leaving 4 bases not matched to a gene. The CDR3 sequence is 17 residues long. The CDR3 region is CASSLAPDRGTYNEQFF. The CDR3 coding sequence is TGTGCCAGCAGTTTAGCCCCGGACAGGGGGACCTACAATGAGCAGTTCTTC.

The CDR3 DNA follows: TGTGCCACCAGTGATTTGAACCGGGCAGGTAGCTCCTACAATGAGCAGTTCTTC. Translated, it gives CATSDLNRAGSSYNEQFF. The genes are TRBV24-1 and TRBJ2-1; D gene uncertain. Germline loops: CDR1 KGHDR, CDR2 SFDVKD. CDR3 length: 18 amino acids. V lost 0 bases to trimming and J lost 0 bases, with 14 bases between them.

Ten or more counts support this clonotype. The chain carries TRBV10-3 and TRBJ2-7; 9 positions agree with TRBD1. This CDR3 contains 15 residues. With V trimmed by 1 base and J by 1 base, 2 bases remained unmatched. Germline CDR1 is ENHRY and CDR2 is SYGVKD. CDR3 amino acids: CAISEYGQGSYEQYF. CDR3 nucleotides: TGTGCCATCAGTGAGTACGGACAGGGGTCCTACGAGCAGTACTTC.

The J gene is TRBJ2-7, the V gene TRBV12-3 or TRBV12-4, with D tentatively TRBD1 or TRBD2 (5 bases each). The CDR3 is made up of 15 amino acids. V was pared by 5 bases and J by 0 bases, with 14 bases between. Here the CDR3 reads CASSILGGTSYEQYF. CDR3 sequence (DNA): TGTGCCAGCAGTATCCTGGGTGGGACCTCCTACGAGCAGTACTTC.

This clonotype was recorded a few times. The V call is TRBV2, the J call TRBJ2-2, with a tentative D call TRBD1 (6 bases). Germline V gene data show CDR1 as SNHLY and CDR2 as FYNNEI. Trimming shortened V by 8 bases and J by 0 bases, and 16 bases separated the two germline ends. CDR3 length equals 16 residues. CDR3 sequence: CASHFTGIANTGELFF. The CDR3 DNA reads TGTGCCAGCCACTTCACAGGGATCGCGAACACCGGGGAGCTGTTTTTT.

This clonotype has only a few counts. One end of the junction is discordant with germline, which a read error may explain. The chain has TRBV14 and TRBJ2-7; D is ambiguous. Germline V gives CDR1 SGHDN, CDR2 FVKESK. The CDR3 is 13 residues long. This chain's CDR3 is CASSQAATYEHYF. CDR3 in DNA: TGTGCCAGCAGCCAAGCGGCGACCTACGAGCATTACTTC.

Only a few counts were recorded for this clonotype. This sequence joins TRBV4-3 and TRBJ2-1, with D unclear. V shed 0 bases and J shed 5 bases, with 5 bases lying between them. Germline V CDR1 and CDR2: LGHNA, YSLEER. This CDR3 region has 13 residues. CDR3 sequence reads: CASSQDMDNEQFF. CDR3 nucleotides: TGCGCCAGCAGCCAAGATATGGACAATGAGCAGTTCTTC.

The chain is built from TRBV19 and TRBJ2-4; D remains unclear. The CDR3 totals 15 residues. The germline gives CDR1 LNHDA, CDR2 SQIVND (reference sequence). Trimming stripped 3 bases from V and 1 base from J, with 10 bases between. The CDR3 sequence: CASSIQVLAKNIQYF. In DNA, the CDR3 is TGTGCCAGTAGTATCCAGGTTCTCGCCAAAAACATTCAGTACTTC.

The chain employs TRBV9 and TRBJ2-2, with D perhaps matching TRBD1 (6 bases). The V end lost 0 bases, the J end lost 6 bases, and 12 bases lay between the germline ends. The germline V gene has CDR1 SGDLS and CDR2 YYNGEE. This CDR3 is built from 15 residues. CDR3 nucleotide sequence: TGTGCCAGCAGCGTAGGGACAGTCATTCCCGGGGAGCTGTTTTTT. Translated, it gives CASSVGTVIPGELFF.